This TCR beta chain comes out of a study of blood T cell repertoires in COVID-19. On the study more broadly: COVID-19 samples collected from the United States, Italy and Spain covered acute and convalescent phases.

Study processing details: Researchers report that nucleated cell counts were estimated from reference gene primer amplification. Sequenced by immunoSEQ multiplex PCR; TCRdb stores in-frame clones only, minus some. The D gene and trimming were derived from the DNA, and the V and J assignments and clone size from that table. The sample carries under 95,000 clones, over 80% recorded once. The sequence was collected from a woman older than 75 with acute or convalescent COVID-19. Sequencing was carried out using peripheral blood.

The CDR3 bases are TGCGCCACTAACGTCCCAGGGTCTGGGGCCAACGTCCTGACTTTC. This translates into CATNVPGSGANVLTF. The chain joins TRBV5-1 to TRBJ2-6; D is perhaps TRBD1 (5 bases). CDR1 and CDR2 from the germline V gene are SGHRS and YFSETQ. V shed 9 bases and J shed 1 base, with 14 bases lying between them. This CDR3 spans 15 amino acids.